The clone carrying this T cell receptor (beta chain) has at least ten counts. The source of the sample is a study of read filtering for tumor transcriptome and immune sequencing. The V end was cut by 1 base, the J end by 5 bases, with 8 bases between. The CDR3 loop spans 12 amino acids. Germline lookup yields CDR1 DFQATT and CDR2 SNEGSKA (reference sequence). This library used roughly 400 ng RNA and molecular barcoded adaptors spanning alpha/delta and beta/gamma chains. TCRdb reanalysed the reads using MiXCR and keeps one entry per CDR3 protein. The table shows approximately 62,000 distinct CDR3 sequences, with roughly a fifth occurring only once.

This receptor was taken from a donor over 35 with multiple myeloma. The sample comprised a population of CD138-negative cells sorted from bone marrow. The chain employs TRBV20-1 and TRBJ2-5; possibly TRBD1 or TRBD2 for D (6 bases each). CDR3 in DNA: TGCAGTGCTAGAGTAGGGGGGGAGACCCAGTACTTC. Its protein is CSARVGGETQYF.